This T cell receptor (beta chain) came from a study of blood T cell repertoires in COVID-19. Authors' processing steps: Reference gene primers were amplified, and this amplification served to estimate nucleated cell counts. Produced via immunoSEQ multiplex PCR; TCRdb's table is partial and in-frame only. The V and J calls and clone size come from that table; D and trimming were worked out from the DNA. This table has some 180,000 clones, around 80% appearing once. The CDR3 spans 18 residues. The V and J ends lost 6 bases and 0 bases, in that order; junction bases with no gene match: 11. Germline CDR1 LGHNT, CDR2 FRNRAP.

Sequenced: peripheral blood. The source is a woman in her 40s with COVID-19, enrolled during active disease. The chain recombines TRBV12-5 with TRBJ1-6, with 7 bases fitting TRBD1. CDR3 in DNA: TGTGCTAGTGGCACAGGGGTGCGACGCAGCTCCTATAATTCACCCCTCCACTTT. Its translation: CASGTGVRRSSYNSPLHF.